This record looks at one TCR beta chain sequence and its context. Assay: immunoSEQ multiplex PCR; the TCRdb copy retains only in-frame clones and omits some. This sample has around 130,000 clones; roughly 81% occur once, and the top ten carry about 3.7%. This CDR3 contains 18 residues. The data were obtained in a study of blood T cell repertoires in COVID-19. Study-level information: Sites in the United States, Italy and Spain provided acute and convalescent COVID-19 samples.

In terms of age and location, participants ranged from roughly 18 to 95 years and lived in 24 US areas. This TCR was recovered from a woman aged 45-60 years with acute COVID-19. V usage is TRBV21-1 and J usage is TRBJ1-1; TRBD1, the D gene given by the table, was not confirmed from the DNA. TRBV21-1 is noted as a pseudogene. Source material: PBMCs or T cells enriched from blood (not recorded which). This CDR3 reads CASSGPETGGGGDTEAFF. CDR3 coding DNA: TGTGCCAGCAGCGGACCGGAGACAGGGGGCGGGGGTGACACTGAAGCTTTCTTT.